These 21 T cell receptor beta chains were all obtained from the same sample, sequenced in a study of blood T cell repertoires in COVID-19. Sequenced by immunoSEQ multiplex PCR; TCRdb stores in-frame clones only, minus some. The table shows roughly 200,000 clones, with approximately 80% occurring only once. Input material: peripheral blood. The source of these receptors is a man aged 40-49 years with acute or convalescent COVID-19.

The chain recombines TRBV9 with TRBJ2-7; 7 bases align to TRBD1. The CDR3 sequence is 15 residues long. CDR1 is SGDLS, CDR2 YYNGEE, per germline. Losses at the gene ends were 0 bases for V and 4 bases for J; bases not matched to a gene: 7. The CDR3 nucleotides are TGTGCCAGCAGCGTAGGGGACAGAGACCCGTACGAGCAGTACTTC. The encoded protein is CASSVGDRDPYEQYF.

V gene TRBV6-1 combines with J gene TRBJ2-7, with 8 bases matching TRBD2. The germline V gene encodes CDR1 MNHNS and CDR2 SASEGT. J lost 5 bases, V lost 2 bases, and 8 bases had no gene match. The CDR3 runs 15 residues. In DNA form, the CDR3 reads TGTGCCAGCAGTGAACTAGCGGGCGTCAGGGACGAGCAGTACTTC. Its protein is CASSELAGVRDEQYF.

The V and J genes are TRBV5-1 and TRBJ1-2, with 7 bases that match TRBD1. V was clipped by 4 bases and J by 5 bases; unmatched bases: 5. Germline V gene data show CDR1 as SGHRS and CDR2 as YFSETQ. This CDR3 comprises 13 residues. CDR3 region: CASSIGTAYGYTF. In DNA form, the CDR3 reads TGCGCCAGCAGCATCGGGACAGCGTATGGCTACACCTTC.

This chain joins TRBV7-2 and TRBJ2-3, with TRBD2 matching 13 bases. Germline CDR1 and CDR2: SGHTA and FQGNSA. The CDR3 is made up of 16 amino acids. V dropped 5 bases and J dropped 5; count of bases not matched to a gene: 7. The CDR3 DNA reads as TGTGCCAGCAGCGCAAGGACTAGCGGGAGAGGAGATACGCAGTATTTT. Its translation: CASSARTSGRGDTQYF.

The genes are TRBV25-1 and TRBJ2-5; 7 nucleotides line up with TRBD2. Germline trimming cut 2 bases from V and 3 bases from J; bases unmatched to any gene: 9. The V gene's germline CDR1 is MGHDK and CDR2 SYGVNS. The CDR3 is 16 amino acids. CDR3: CASSEEGLAAKETQYF. The CDR3 DNA sequence: TGTGCCAGCAGTGAAGAGGGTCTAGCGGCGAAAGAGACCCAGTACTTC.

The rearrangement uses TRBV3-1 (or the pseudogene TRBV3-2) and TRBJ2-3; no reliable D call. Germline CDR1 and CDR2: LGHDT and YNNKEL (reference sequence). V gave up 0 bases and J gave up 2 bases, with 12 bases separating them. This CDR3 contains 16 residues. The CDR3: CASSQDPAGPTDTQYF. CDR3 bases: TGTGCCAGCAGCCAAGATCCGGCTGGGCCCACAGATACGCAGTATTTT.

This clone appeared once. The chain combines TRBV16 with TRBJ1-6; 8 bases agree with TRBD1. The CDR3 runs to 15 residues. Unmatched junction bases numbered 4, after V lost 3 bases and J lost 6 bases. Germline-derived CDR1 and CDR2 are KGHSY and FQNENV. CDR3 sequence: CASSHGGQGNSPLHF. The CDR3, as DNA: TGTGCCAGCAGCCATGGCGGACAGGGTAATTCACCCCTCCACTTT.

The chain joins TRBV6-1 to TRBJ2-7; 7 positions agree with TRBD1. The length of the CDR3 is 17 residues. CDR1 MNHNS and CDR2 SASEGT come from the germline V gene. V lost 2 bases, J lost 1 base, and 11 bases stayed unmatched. The DNA of the CDR3 is TGTGCCAGCAGTGAAAGCGACATACAGGGGTATTCCTACGAGCAGTACTTC. Translation: CASSESDIQGYSYEQYF.

This clone appeared a single time. The J gene is TRBJ1-5, the V gene TRBV7-8; the D is unclear. The CDR3 has 15 amino acids. CDR1 is SGHVS, CDR2 FQNEAQ, per germline. Trimming left V 2 bases short and J 5 bases short, with 13 bases between. The CDR3 bases are TGTGCCAGCAGCTTAACGAGCATTAGAGATCAGCCCCAGCATTTT. Translating gives CASSLTSIRDQPQHF.

The rearrangement joins TRBV7-9 to TRBJ2-7, with unresolved D. Germline V gene sequence: CDR1 SEHNR, CDR2 FQNEAQ (reference sequence). Trimming pared 5 bases from V and 0 bases from J, leaving 5 bases between. The CDR3 consists of 12 residues. The CDR3 DNA reads TGTGCCAGCAGCCCTAGCTCCTACGAGCAGTACTTC. It is translated as CASSPSSYEQYF.

This chain connects TRBV7-2 to TRBJ1-1; the D is unclear. The length of the CDR3 is 13 residues. Germline lookup yields CDR1 SGHTA and CDR2 FQGNSA. V was shortened by 4 bases and J by 4 bases, with 10 bases between the two germline ends. CDR3 bases: TGTGCCAGCAGCTCTCCGGAGATCACTGAAGCTTTCTTT. Translated: CASSSPEITEAFF.

The chain combines TRBV6-2 or TRBV6-3 with TRBJ1-2, with TRBD1 identical over 9 bases. V gave up 2 bases and J gave up 3 bases; unmatched junction bases: 4. Germline-derived CDR1 and CDR2 are MNHEY and SVGEGT. The CDR3 covers 15 residues. CDR3 protein: CASSYPRQGDYGYTF. The CDR3 bases are TGTGCCAGCAGTTACCCTCGACAGGGGGACTATGGCTACACCTTC.

This clone was recorded once. V and J are TRBV19 and TRBJ2-1; the match to TRBD2 covers 9 bases. Germline V gene sequence: CDR1 LNHDA, CDR2 SQIVND (reference sequence). The CDR3 spans 15 residues. J was trimmed by 7 bases and V by 3 bases; bases with no gene match: 7. The CDR3 nucleotides read TGTGCCAGTAGTATCTTTGCGGGAGGGAGTAATGAGCAGTTCTTC. It translates to CASSIFAGGSNEQFF.

The chain employs TRBV9 and TRBJ2-1; 13 positions match TRBD2. The CDR3 has 15 residues. Germline CDR1 reads SGDLS; CDR2 reads YYNGEE. V lost 6 bases and J lost 7; bases outside the gene matches: 7. CDR3 loop: CASKTSGRRLNEQFF. For the CDR3, the DNA is TGTGCCAGCAAGACTAGCGGGAGGCGTTTAAATGAGCAGTTCTTC.

The chain recombines TRBV30 with TRBJ2-5; 12 bases fit TRBD2. Looked up from germline, CDR1 is GTSNPN and CDR2 is SVGIG (reference sequence). The trim removed 2 bases at V and 0 bases at J, leaving 4 bases unmatched. The CDR3 consists of 16 residues. For the CDR3, the DNA is TGTGCCTGGAGTCCACGGACTAGCGGGGACCAAGAGACCCAGTACTTC. It translates to CAWSPRTSGDQETQYF.

This chain joins TRBV7-9 and TRBJ1-2; the match to TRBD1 covers 7 bases. Germline V gene data show CDR1 as SEHNR and CDR2 as FQNEAQ (reference sequence). This CDR3 is 14 amino acids long. The V segment lost 1 base and the J segment 5 bases; nucleotides outside the gene matches: 4. CDR3 in DNA: TGTGCCAGCAGCTTAGGGGGGACAGCTTATGGCTACACCTTC. Translated: CASSLGGTAYGYTF.

This chain connects TRBV6-2 or TRBV6-3 to TRBJ2-3, with TRBD2 matching 10 bases. There are 18 residues in the CDR3. The germline CDR1 and CDR2 sequences are MNHEY and SVGEGT. The V gene end was trimmed by 2 bases and the J gene end by 1 base; junction bases not matched to a gene: 9. CDR3 in DNA: TGTGCCAGCAGTTACCGGCTAGCGGGAGCTAGAGGCACAGATACGCAGTATTTT. Translating gives CASSYRLAGARGTDTQYF.

This clone was recorded once. The chain combines TRBV12-3 or TRBV12-4 with TRBJ2-3, with D unresolved. The length of the CDR3 is 12 residues. V was cut by 5 bases and J by 5 bases, with 8 bases left in between. The CDR3: CASSLDRDTQYF. The CDR3 coding sequence is TGTGCCAGCAGTCTAGATAGAGATACGCAGTATTTT.

As DNA, the CDR3 is TGCGCCAGCAGCCAGACCAGCGGGCCTACCTACGAGCAGTACTTC. This encodes CASSQTSGPTYEQYF. The chain recombines TRBV4-3 with TRBJ2-7; the D gene is possibly TRBD2 (6 bases). Trimming removed 3 bases at V and 2 bases at J, with 14 bases between. The length of the CDR3 is 15 residues. CDR1 and CDR2 (germline): LGHNA, YSLEER.

The chain combines TRBV7-2 with TRBJ1-2; 7 bases align to TRBD1. CDR1 and CDR2 from the germline V gene are SGHTA and FQGNSA. The CDR3 is made up of 15 amino acids. The V gene end was trimmed by 4 bases and the J gene end by 4 bases; junction bases not matched to a gene: 9. CDR3 loop: CASSWSGQQVYGYTF. The CDR3 bases are TGTGCCAGCAGCTGGTCGGGACAGCAAGTCTATGGCTACACCTTC.

The chain is built from TRBV7-6 and TRBJ1-5, with D perhaps TRBD1 (5 bases). This CDR3 has 13 amino acids. V lost 5 bases, J lost 8 bases, and 13 bases lay in between. The germline V gene encodes CDR1 SGHVS and CDR2 FNYEAQ. CDR3 sequence reads: CASSQQGGEPQHF. The DNA for the CDR3 is TGTGCCAGCAGCCAGCAGGGTGGGGAGCCCCAGCATTTT.